The present T cell receptor (beta chain) was sequenced within a study of T-cell memory formation after mild COVID-19. This CDR3 contains 13 residues. The germline V gene has CDR1 MNHNS and CDR2 SASEGT. V was clipped by 8 bases and J by 4 bases, with 11 bases between them. TCRdb reprocessed the 5' RACE reads via MiXCR and lists one record per CDR3 protein. The sample lists more than 300,000 distinct CDR3 sequences; around an eighth were seen once. This TCR came from a young man who had mild COVID-19 (a few samples of this study predate the infection). Cell type and time point are not known. Sequences were obtained from PBMCs or a T cell subset sorted from them (not recorded which). The J gene is TRBJ2-2, the V gene TRBV6-1; D remains ambiguous. The CDR3: CASVWTGTGELFF. Here the CDR3 DNA reads TGTGCCAGCGTCTGGACGGGCACCGGGGAGCTGTTTTTT.